This T cell receptor (beta chain) comes out of a study of blood T cell repertoires in COVID-19. Clones were sequenced by immunoSEQ multiplex PCR, and TCRdb holds only the in-frame ones, with some missing. Of 50,000 to 70,000 clones in the sample, approximately 91% are singletons; the top ten hold 2% to 2.5%. The V and J ends lost 2 bases and 6 bases, in that order; junction bases with no gene match: 4. Germline assignment: CDR1 SGHTA and CDR2 FQGNSA. The CDR3 has 15 residues. Sample: peripheral blood. The rearrangement links TRBV7-2 to TRBJ2-1, with 10 positions matching TRBD2. The origin of this receptor is a man aged 60 to 75 with acute or convalescent COVID-19. This CDR3 is CASSLRAGGPNEQFF. DNA of the CDR3: TGTGCCAGCAGCTTAAGAGCGGGAGGGCCCAATGAGCAGTTCTTC. The full variable domain, its missing parts supplied by reference TRBV7-2 and TRBJ2-1, is GAGVSQSPSNKVTEKGKDVELRCDPISGHTALYWYRQSLGQGLEFLIYFQGNSAPDKSGLPSDRFSAERTGGSVSTLTIQRTQQEDSAVYLCASSLRAGGPNEQFFGPGTRLTVL.